This TCR beta chain emerged from a study of cytomegalovirus exposure and HLA in healthy donors. Donors had nominal health at sampling but likely had unrecorded immune exposures. Looked up from germline, CDR1 is MRHNA and CDR2 is SNTAGT. The CDR3 extends over 14 amino acids. With V trimmed by 0 bases and J by 7 bases, 4 bases remained unmatched. Study results and limitations: In most subjects, TCR beta sequences reportedly gave accurate predictions of HLA-A and HLA-B alleles. The investigators catalogued about 170 TCR beta chains as cytomegalovirus-associated. Using the classifier, cytomegalovirus status was reportedly diagnosed with high specificity and sensitivity.

This PCR relied on a set of 60 Vbeta primers and 13 Jbeta primers. Here immunoSEQ multiplex PCR was the method, and the copy in TCRdb shows in-frame clones only, minus some. This listing includes some 48,000 clones. In the case of this clone: Its specificity is not known.

The sample comprised PBMCs. The source of this sequence is a man aged 35-49 years in good health and CMV-seropositive. The genes are TRBV6-4 and TRBJ1-2, with 8 bases lining up with TRBD1. In DNA form, the CDR3 reads TGTGCCAGCAGTGACTCGAGACAGGGGTTTGGCTACACCTTC. It specifies CASSDSRQGFGYTF.